A selection of T cell receptor beta chains follows, all from one sample in a study of breast tumors, draining lymph nodes, adjacent tissues. TCRdb reprocessed the multiplex PCR reads with MiXCR, giving one entry per CDR3 protein. The table lists about 200,000 distinct CDR3 sequences, 25% to 40% of them singletons. Sequencing was performed on axillary lymph node tissue. These receptors were taken from a female donor with breast cancer. Some clones in this sample may be carry-over from other donors' samples. Each CDR3 is given with its conserved first and last residue. The D gene is left open where the match is weak. Clone size is shown for a subset of rows, as once, few, many or a class of expanded clone.

V	D	size	J	length	CDR3	DNA
TRBV2	TRBD1	many	TRBJ1-5	15	CASSGGQGGSQPQHF	TGTGCCAGCAGTGGTGGACAGGGGGGCAGTCAGCCCCAGCATTTT
TRBV20-1	TRBD2	many	TRBJ2-1	15	CSARVVGRLFNEQFF	TGCAGTGCTAGAGTTGTCGGGAGGCTATTCAATGAGCAGTTCTTC
TRBV20-1	TRBD1	many	TRBJ1-6	17	CSARDWGQGASNSPLHF	TGCAGTGCTAGAGATTGGGGACAGGGGGCTTCTAATTCACCCCTCCACTTT
TRBV25-1	TRBD1	many	TRBJ2-7	14	CASSPGQRHREQYF	TGTGCCAGCAGTCCGGGACAGCGTCACCGGGAGCAGTACTTC
TRBV7-2	TRBD2	NA	TRBJ2-1	15	CASSTTSGRAFEQLF	TGTGCCAGCAGCACCACTAGCGGGAGGGCCTTTGAGCAGCTCTTC
TRBV20-1	TRBD2	NA	TRBJ2-7	14	CSARPRDYYTEQYF	TGCAGTGCTAGACCAAGGGACTACTACACTGAGCAGTACTTC
TRBV19	NA	NA	TRBJ1-4	14	CASSISATNEKLFF	TGTGCCAGTAGTATAAGTGCAACTAATGAAAAACTGTTTTTT
TRBV7-6	NA	NA	TRBJ2-2	16	CASSLGGSGGTGELFF	TGTGCCAGCAGCTTAGGCGGTAGTGGGGGCACCGGGGAGCTGTTTTTT
TRBV19	NA	many	TRBJ1-5	16	CASTQSVNGYNQPQHF	TGTGCCAGTACCCAATCGGTCAACGGATACAATCAGCCCCAGCATTTT
TRBV28	TRBD2	few	TRBJ2-1	15	CASSFPAGGLNEQFF	TGTGCCAGCAGTTTTCCAGCGGGAGGGCTCAATGAGCAGTTCTTC
TRBV7-9	NA	many	TRBJ2-3	16	CASSLGTLGGTDTQYF	TGTGCCAGCAGCTTAGGCACTCTTGGAGGCACAGATACGCAGTATTTT
TRBV2	NA	many	TRBJ2-5	14	CASSKQGIEETQYF	TGTGCCAGCAGTAAACAGGGTATAGAAGAGACCCAGTACTTC
TRBV7-6	NA	many	TRBJ2-5	14	CASSLDRDAETQYF	TGTGCCAGCAGCTTAGATAGGGATGCAGAGACCCAGTACTTC
TRBV7-9	TRBD2	many	TRBJ2-7	14	CASSIAGRTYEQYF	TGTGCCAGCAGTATAGCGGGGCGAACCTACGAGCAGTACTTC
TRBV5-6	TRBD1	many	TRBJ2-1	16	CASSFFRDRDVNEQFF	TGTGCCAGCAGCTTCTTTAGGGACAGGGATGTTAATGAGCAGTTCTTC
TRBV7-3	NA	NA	TRBJ2-5	18	CASSLDAEQQGGQETQYF	TGTGCCAGCAGCTTAGACGCCGAGCAGCAGGGGGGCCAAGAGACCCAGTACTTC
TRBV5-1	NA	many	TRBJ1-2	14	CASSLVTAGGGYTF	TGCGCCAGCAGCTTGGTGACCGCTGGAGGTGGCTACACCTTC
TRBV7-9	TRBD2	NA	TRBJ2-5	20	CASSLVFSGSGLAGQETQYF	TGTGCCAGCAGCTTAGTTTTTAGCGGGAGTGGGCTAGCGGGACAAGAGACCCAGTACTTC
TRBV6-6	TRBD1	many	TRBJ1-6	17	CASSSGQGPYYNSPLHF	TGTGCCAGCAGTTCTGGACAGGGGCCCTACTATAATTCACCCCTCCACTTT
TRBV27	TRBD2	NA	TRBJ2-7	20	CASSTSPGLAGGGYAYEQYF	TGTGCCAGCAGTACGTCACCGGGACTAGCGGGAGGAGGGTACGCCTACGAGCAGTACTTC
TRBV29-1	TRBD2	many	TRBJ2-3	16	CSVEDLTSGSSDTQYF	TGCAGCGTTGAAGATCTGACTAGCGGGAGTTCAGATACGCAGTATTTT
TRBV4-1	TRBD2	NA	TRBJ2-5	14	CASSQEFSGETQYF	TGCGCCAGCAGCCAAGAGTTTAGCGGGGAGACCCAGTACTTC